One TCR beta chain is described in this entry. The antigen is not known. Per germline, CDR1 SGHNT and CDR2 YYREEE (reference sequence). The V end was cut by 1 base, the J end by 0 bases, with 2 bases between. CDR3 length: 13 amino acids. The data are from a study of OX40 agonist ivuxolimab in advanced cancers. Across the study: Partial response was recorded in three patients: one hepatocellular carcinoma and two cutaneous melanoma cases.

Only in-frame clones appear in the TCRdb table, and some are missing; sequencing was by immunoSEQ multiplex PCR. The data hold over 95,000 clones, with about 96% observed a single time. Study results and caveats: Researchers did not determine the expanded peripheral T cells' antigen specificity.

Source: CD4+ or CD8+ T cells sorted from blood, taken in a trial of the OX40 agonist ivuxolimab. V is TRBV5-4 and J is TRBJ2-1; D gene ambiguous. The sequence was obtained from an adult with an advanced solid tumor such as melanoma, head and neck, liver or kidney cancer. The chain's CDR3 is CASSLSSYNEQFF. The CDR3 DNA reads TGTGCCAGCAGCTTGAGCTCCTACAATGAGCAGTTCTTC.